This note documents a single T cell receptor beta chain sequence. Its antigen is unknown. Measured with immunoSEQ multiplex PCR; TCRdb has only the in-frame clones, and not every one. The sample consists of 25,000 to 30,000 clones, more than 75% of them appearing once. The data derive from a study of multiple sclerosis patients with progressive multifocal leukoencephalopathy. Study-wide results and caveats: Clones expanded at PML were already present before and during natalizumab. Less diverse TRB repertoires were suggested in most PML patients. No common TRBV or TRBJ usage or pairing appeared at PML.

Per germline, CDR1 MNHEY and CDR2 SVGAGI. The ends were cut back, 5 bases at V and 1 base at J, with 7 bases in the middle. The CDR3 extends over 13 amino acids. The time point denotes: before natalizumab initiation. The chain uses TRBV6-5 and TRBJ2-3; possibly TRBD1 for D (5 bases). The TCR was taken from a human donor with multiple sclerosis. The sample taken for sequencing was PBMCs. CDR3 loop: CASSTTGTDTQYF. The CDR3 nucleotides are TGTGCCAGCAGTACGACAGGCACAGATACGCAGTATTTT.